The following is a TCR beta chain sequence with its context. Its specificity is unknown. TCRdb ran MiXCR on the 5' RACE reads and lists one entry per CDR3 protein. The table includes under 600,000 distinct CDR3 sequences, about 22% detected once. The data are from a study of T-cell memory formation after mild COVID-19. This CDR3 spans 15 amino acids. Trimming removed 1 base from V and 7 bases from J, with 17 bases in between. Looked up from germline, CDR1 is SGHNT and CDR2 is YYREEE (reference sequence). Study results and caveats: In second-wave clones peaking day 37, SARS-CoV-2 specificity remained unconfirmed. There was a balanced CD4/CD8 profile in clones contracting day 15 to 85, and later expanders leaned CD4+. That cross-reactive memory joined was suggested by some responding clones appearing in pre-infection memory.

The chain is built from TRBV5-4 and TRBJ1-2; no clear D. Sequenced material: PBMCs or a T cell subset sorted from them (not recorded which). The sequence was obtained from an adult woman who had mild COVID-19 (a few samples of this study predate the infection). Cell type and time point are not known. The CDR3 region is CASSLSTTREGGYTF. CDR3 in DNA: TGTGCCAGCAGCTTGTCGACGACGCGGGAAGGTGGCTACACCTTC.